Below, 27 T cell receptor beta chains from the same sample are listed, as sequenced in a study of blood T cell repertoires in COVID-19. The repertoire was sequenced with immunoSEQ multiplex PCR; TCRdb's copy has only in-frame clones and lacks some. The sample carries about 250,000 clones, around 88% recorded once. Sequencing was done on a sample of peripheral blood. These receptors were obtained from a woman aged 25 to 39 with COVID-19, enrolled during active disease.

V gene TRBV7-9 combines with J gene TRBJ1-2, with 10 bases identical to TRBD1. The CDR3 sequence is 16 residues long. In germline, CDR1 is SEHNR, CDR2 FQNEAQ (reference sequence). After removal of 2 bases from V and 5 bases from J, the junction contained 8 bases not matched to a gene. CDR3 protein: CASSLYGTGAQYGYTF. The CDR3 bases are TGTGCCAGCAGCTTATATGGGACAGGGGCCCAATATGGCTACACCTTC.

V gene TRBV3-1 (or the pseudogene TRBV3-2) combines with J gene TRBJ2-1; D remains ambiguous. Germline lookup yields CDR1 LGHDT and CDR2 YNNKEL (reference sequence). The CDR3 is made up of 15 amino acids. The V end lost 3 bases, the J end lost 0 bases, and 9 bases lay between the germline ends. The CDR3 DNA is TGTGCCAGCAGCCATACAGCAAGCTCCTACAATGAGCAGTTCTTC. This encodes CASSHTASSYNEQFF.

V is TRBV30 and J is TRBJ2-1; tentative D call: TRBD2 (5 bases). Germline V gene lookup returns CDR1 GTSNPN and CDR2 SVGIG (reference sequence). The V end was cut by 3 bases, the J end by 3 bases, with 12 bases between. The CDR3 extends over 14 amino acids. CDR3 region: CAWSGGVGYNEQFF. DNA of the CDR3: TGTGCCTGGAGCGGAGGAGTCGGCTACAATGAGCAGTTCTTC.

The J gene is TRBJ2-5, the V gene TRBV6-2 or TRBV6-3; maybe TRBD2 (5 bases). The V gene lost 7 bases and the J gene lost 2 bases, with 14 bases spanning the gap. Germline V gives CDR1 MNHEY, CDR2 SVGEGT. This CDR3 is built from 14 residues. The CDR3 is CASTPRDFQETQYF. The CDR3 nucleotides are TGTGCCAGCACCCCCCGGGATTTTCAAGAGACCCAGTACTTC.

This chain uses TRBV21-1 with TRBJ2-1; the table's D gene call, TRBD2, was not cross checked with the DNA. TRBV21-1 is recorded as a pseudogene. The CDR3 loop spans 14 amino acids. This chain's CDR3 is CASSKVEGLNEQFF. The CDR3 DNA reads as TGTGCCAGCAGCAAAGTTGAGGGTCTGAATGAGCAGTTCTTC.

The V and J genes are TRBV9 and TRBJ1-3; D might be TRBD1 (5 bases). Germline CDR1 SGDLS, CDR2 YYNGEE. The CDR3 has 16 amino acids. The V end was cut by 1 base, the J end by 0 bases, with 11 bases between. The CDR3 nucleotides are TGTGCCAGCAGCGTACGGGGGGACGACTCTGGAAACACCATATATTTT. This sequence encodes CASSVRGDDSGNTIYF.

The chain couples TRBV29-1 to TRBJ2-1; D call uncertain. The CDR3 spans 14 residues. Germline CDR1 SQVTM, CDR2 ANQGSEA. Trimming shortened V by 1 base and J by 6 bases, and 13 bases separated the two germline ends. In nucleotides, the CDR3 is TGCAGCGTTGAAGTGCGGTGGCCGGGCAATGAGCAGTTCTTC. Translated, it gives CSVEVRWPGNEQFF.

The J gene is TRBJ2-3, the V gene TRBV29-1; D is ambiguous. CDR1 is SQVTM, CDR2 ANQGSEA, per germline. V shed 3 bases and J shed 3 bases, with 13 bases lying between them. This CDR3 has 14 amino acids. CDR3 protein: CSVERRLVTDTQYF. The CDR3 DNA follows: TGCAGCGTTGAGAGGCGGCTAGTAACAGATACGCAGTATTTT.

The chain is built from TRBV7-2 and TRBJ2-1; 7 bases agree with TRBD2. The V gene end was trimmed by 10 bases and the J gene end by 6 bases; junction bases not matched to a gene: 15. Germline loops: CDR1 SGHTA, CDR2 FQGNSA. There are 15 residues in the CDR3. The CDR3: CATRPGGSGGNEQFF. The CDR3 nucleotides are TGTGCCACCCGTCCAGGCGGGAGTGGAGGCAATGAGCAGTTCTTC.

The chain employs TRBV7-2 and TRBJ1-6; TRBD1 agrees at 7 bases. CDR1 SGHTA and CDR2 FQGNSA come from the germline V gene. The CDR3 runs 13 residues. V gave up 6 bases and J gave up 8 bases; unmatched junction bases: 4. The CDR3 region has the DNA TGTGCCAGCAGTATGACAGGGCATTCACCCCTCCACTTT. Amino acid sequence: CASSMTGHSPLHF.

The gene calls are TRBV10-3 and TRBJ2-7; 7 bases line up with TRBD1. Germline V gene lookup returns CDR1 ENHRY and CDR2 SYGVKD. The CDR3 spans 13 residues. Losses at the gene ends were 6 bases for V and 4 bases for J; bases not matched to a gene: 6. The DNA of the CDR3 is TGTGCCATCAGCCGACAGGGACGGTACGAGCAGTACGTC. Translation gives CAISRQGRYEQYV.

V and J are TRBV7-8 and TRBJ1-5; possible D gene TRBD1, 6 bases. From germline, CDR1 is SGHVS and CDR2 FQNEAQ. Trimming stripped 2 bases from V and 0 bases from J, with 11 bases between. This CDR3 is 16 amino acids long. The CDR3 nucleotides are TGTGCCAGCAGCTTATTCACAGGGAATAGCAATCAGCCCCAGCATTTT. Its protein is CASSLFTGNSNQPQHF.

The genes are TRBV2 and TRBJ1-3; 9 bases fit TRBD1. The CDR3 consists of 16 residues. The trim removed 6 bases at V and 2 bases at J, leaving 8 bases unmatched. Germline values: CDR1 SNHLY, CDR2 FYNNEI. Written as DNA, the CDR3 is TGTGCCAGCAGGGGGACAGGGACTCTCCCTGGAAACACCATATATTTT. Its protein product is CASRGTGTLPGNTIYF.

The genes are TRBV29-1 and TRBJ1-2, with 8 bases matching TRBD1. The CDR3 loop spans 12 amino acids. Germline assignment: CDR1 SQVTM and CDR2 ANQGSEA. Germline trimming cut 4 bases from V and 8 bases from J; bases unmatched to any gene: 6. The CDR3 loop is CSVAGQGRGYTF. In DNA form, the CDR3 reads TGCAGCGTTGCTGGACAGGGCAGGGGCTACACCTTC.

The chain joins TRBV12-3 or TRBV12-4 to TRBJ2-7; D may be TRBD1 (6 bases). CDR3 length: 13 residues. V lost 7 bases and J lost 3, with 13 bases in between. The CDR3 DNA is TGTGCCAGCACCTCAGGGGTCCTCTACGAGCAGTACTTC. This encodes CASTSGVLYEQYF.

The chain has TRBV7-2 and TRBJ2-7; D is possibly TRBD1 (5 bases). V was pared by 2 bases and J by 0 bases, with 11 bases between. This CDR3 region has 15 residues. Germline CDR1 reads SGHTA; CDR2 reads FQGNSA. The CDR3 DNA reads TGTGCCAGCAGCTTATCAGGGAAGAGCTCCTACGAGCAGTACGTC. It encodes CASSLSGKSSYEQYV.

The chain links TRBV24-1 to TRBJ2-1; the match to TRBD1 covers 8 bases. The CDR3 is 17 residues long. Germline assignment: CDR1 KGHDR and CDR2 SFDVKD. The V gene end was trimmed by 0 bases and the J gene end by 6 bases; junction bases not matched to a gene: 9. CDR3 sequence: CATSDLDRGMGLNEQFF. CDR3 bases: TGTGCCACCAGTGATTTGGACAGGGGTATGGGCCTCAATGAGCAGTTCTTC.

A single count supports this clone. The V call is TRBV4-3, the J call TRBJ2-7, with 8 bases that match TRBD1. The CDR3 totals 17 residues. Germline V gene sequence: CDR1 LGHNA, CDR2 YSLEER. Trimming cost V 0 bases and J 4 bases; bases outside gene matches: 11. The CDR3 DNA sequence: TGCGCCAGCAGCCAAGATCCACCAGGGACAGGAGAATACGAGCAGTACTTC. Translating it yields CASSQDPPGTGEYEQYF.

The chain is built from TRBV4-3 and TRBJ2-7; 9 nucleotides align to TRBD1. From germline, CDR1 is LGHNA and CDR2 YSLEER. CDR3 length equals 16 residues. V was clipped by 6 bases and J by 1 base; unmatched bases: 10. CDR3 DNA: TGCGCCAGCAGTTGGGGACAGGGTGATCCTTCCTACGAGCAGTACTTC. It codes for CASSWGQGDPSYEQYF.

The chain links TRBV11-2 to TRBJ2-3; 9 bases agree with TRBD2. J gave up 2 bases and V 1 base, and 1 base lay outside the gene matches. Germline V CDR1 and CDR2: SGHAT, FQNNGV. CDR3 length: 15 residues. The CDR3 is CASSLGGGATDTQYF. In nucleotides, the CDR3 is TGTGCCAGCAGCTTAGGCGGGGGGGCCACAGATACGCAGTATTTT.

The rearrangement joins TRBV5-1 to TRBJ2-5, with TRBD2 identical over 9 bases. Looked up from germline, CDR1 is SGHRS and CDR2 is YFSETQ. CDR3 length: 14 amino acids. V was clipped by 5 bases and J by 2 bases; unmatched bases: 4. CDR3 bases: TGCGCCAGCAGTCGACTAGCGGATCAAGAGACCCAGTACTTC. Protein product: CASSRLADQETQYF.

The V gene is TRBV18, the J gene TRBJ1-5; 9 bases align to TRBD1. The CDR3 is made up of 15 amino acids. V gave up 6 bases and J gave up 2 bases; unmatched junction bases: 5. Germline-derived CDR1 and CDR2 are KGHSH and LQKENI. The CDR3 DNA is TGTGCCAGCTCGGGGGGACAGGGACGCAATCAGCCCCAGCATTTT. This encodes CASSGGQGRNQPQHF. The entire variable domain, with the rest obtained from reference TRBV18 and TRBJ1-5, is as follows: NAGVMQNPRHLVRRRGQEARLRCSPMKGHSHVYWYRQLPEEGLKFMVYLQKENIIDESGMPKERFSAEFPKEGPSILRIQQVVRGDSAAYFCASSGGQGRNQPQHFGDGTRLSIL.

This chain uses TRBV11-2 with TRBJ2-7, with a weak D call TRBD1 (5 bases). Germline CDR1 is SGHAT and CDR2 is FQNNGV. The CDR3 sequence is 15 residues long. V gave up 1 base and J gave up 1 base, with 11 bases separating them. The CDR3, as DNA: TGTGCCAGCAGCTTAGGTCTGGCAGGGTCCTACGAGCAGTACTTC. Its protein is CASSLGLAGSYEQYF.

The chain couples TRBV28 to TRBJ1-4; 9 bases are shared with TRBD1. The CDR3 covers 14 residues. Germline CDR1 and CDR2: MDHEN and SYDVKM. V trimming: 7 bases; J trimming: 7 bases; junction bases outside the gene matches: 7. CDR3 region: CASTVGTGLEKLFF. In nucleotides, the CDR3 is TGTGCCAGCACCGTAGGGACAGGGCTTGAAAAACTGTTTTTT.

The chain uses TRBV5-6 and TRBJ1-4; maybe TRBD1 (6 bases). Trimming pared 0 bases from V and 5 bases from J, leaving 17 bases between. This CDR3 has 17 residues. Germline CDR1 SGHDT, CDR2 YYEEEE. CDR3 amino acids: CASSLGAGAGFNEKLFF. DNA of the CDR3: TGTGCCAGCAGCTTGGGGGCAGGGGCCGGCTTCAATGAAAAACTGTTTTTT.

The CDR3 loop reads CASSLEVTSGRTNTGELFF. For the CDR3, the DNA is TGTGCCAGCAGCTTAGAGGTGACTAGCGGGAGGACGAACACCGGGGAGCTGTTTTTT. The chain uses TRBV7-8 and TRBJ2-2; 13 nucleotides match TRBD2. The CDR3 spans 19 residues. V shed 1 base, J shed 0 bases, and the junction held 5 bases outside the gene matches. Germline CDR1 is SGHVS and CDR2 is FQNEAQ.

The chain employs TRBV4-2 and TRBJ2-1; TRBD2 agrees at 7 bases. V trimming: 5 bases; J trimming: 8 bases; junction bases outside the gene matches: 12. Germline V gene lookup returns CDR1 LGHNA and CDR2 YNFKEQ. This CDR3 has 15 residues. The CDR3 bases are TGTGCCAGCAGCGTCCCCCGGATAGCGGGCGATGAGCAGTTCTTC. It encodes CASSVPRIAGDEQFF.